A selection of T cell receptor beta chains follows, all from one sample in a study of T cell responses to AZD1222 COVID-19 vaccine. Clones were read by immunoSEQ multiplex PCR, and TCRdb kept only the in-frame ones, dropping some. The data show 85,000 to 120,000 clones, 86% seen once. The sample here was peripheral blood, taken on day 0 of AZD1222 vaccination. The source is an adult in good health. Both conserved end residues are part of each CDR3. Fields, in order: CDR3 length, D gene, V gene, clone size, J gene, CDR3 protein, CDR3 DNA. The D gene is left open where the match is weak. Size is omitted from some rows. Given values are once, few, many or a class for expanded clones.

15	-	TRBV9	-	TRBJ2-3	CASSRQAGGTDTQYF	TGTGCCAGCAGTCGACAGGCGGGAGGCACAGATACGCAGTATTTT
17	TRBD1	TRBV11-2	-	TRBJ2-7	CASSSPFQTGRVGEQYF	TGTGCCAGCAGCTCCCCCTTCCAGACAGGGCGGGTAGGCGAGCAGTACTTC
16	-	TRBV5-5	-	TRBJ1-5	CASSFGPRDSNQPQHF	TGTGCCAGCAGCTTTGGTCCCCGTGATAGCAATCAGCCCCAGCATTTT
14	TRBD2	TRBV30	-	TRBJ2-7	CAWTGTSGRYEQYF	TGTGCCTGGACCGGGACTAGCGGGAGATACGAGCAGTACTTC
13	-	TRBV12-3/TRBV12-4	few	TRBJ1-5	CASSLRVGQPQHF	TGTGCCAGCAGTTTAAGGGTTGGGCAGCCCCAGCATTTT
14	-	TRBV6-2/TRBV6-3	-	TRBJ2-1	CASSYSGEYNEQFF	TGTGCCAGCAGTTACTCGGGGGAATACAATGAGCAGTTCTTC
14	TRBD2	TRBV3-1/TRBV3-2	-	TRBJ2-2	CASSQPGGGGELFF	TGTGCCAGCAGCCAACCGGGAGGGGGCGGGGAGCTGTTTTTT
18	-	TRBV21-1	once	TRBJ2-3	CASSKVEEKGWGTDTQYF	TGTGCCAGCAGCAAAGTGGAAGAAAAGGGTTGGGGCACAGATACGCAGTATTTT
14	TRBD2	TRBV6-4	-	TRBJ2-1	CASSASGDYNEQFF	TGTGCCAGCAGTGCGAGCGGGGACTACAATGAGCAGTTCTTC
18	-	TRBV6-2/TRBV6-3	-	TRBJ1-5	CASSKPLEGLGLNQPQHF	TGTGCCAGCAGCAAGCCGCTCGAAGGCCTAGGTCTCAATCAGCCCCAGCATTTT
10	-	TRBV29-1	-	TRBJ1-1	CSVGPTEAFF	TGCAGCGTTGGACCCACTGAAGCTTTCTTT
13	TRBD1	TRBV2	few	TRBJ1-5	CASSVQGSQPQHF	TGTGCCAGCAGTGTACAGGGGAGTCAGCCCCAGCATTTT
12	-	TRBV19	-	TRBJ2-3	CASSTRPDTQYF	TGTGCCAGTAGTACCCGCCCAGATACGCAGTATTTT
13	TRBD1	TRBV30	-	TRBJ2-1	CAWSIQGGNEQFF	TGTGCCTGGAGTATACAGGGGGGTAATGAGCAGTTCTTC
14	-	TRBV7-9	-	TRBJ2-7	CASSSDGGFYEQYF	TGTGCCAGCAGCTCGGATGGAGGATTCTACGAGCAGTACTTC
16	TRBD2	TRBV7-2	-	TRBJ2-1	CASSSLLAGGYNEQFF	TGTGCCAGCAGCTCGCTACTAGCGGGGGGCTACAATGAGCAGTTCTTC
12	-	TRBV2	-	TRBJ2-2	CASGRAAGELFF	TGTGCCAGTGGACGGGCGGCCGGGGAGCTGTTTTTT
17	-	TRBV7-3	few	TRBJ2-3	CASSPHPRGQESDTQYF	TGTGCCAGCAGCCCTCACCCTCGCGGTCAGGAGTCAGATACGCAGTATTTT
15	TRBD2	TRBV5-6	-	TRBJ2-1	CASSLVAGAYNEQFF	TGTGCCAGCAGCTTGGTAGCGGGGGCCTACAATGAGCAGTTCTTC
14	-	TRBV24-1	-	TRBJ1-2	CATSDLGRSYGYTF	TGTGCCACCAGTGATTTGGGCAGATCCTATGGCTACACCTTC
15	TRBD1	TRBV3-1/TRBV3-2	-	TRBJ1-1	CASSQARDRAPEAFF	TGTGCCAGCAGCCAAGCCCGGGACAGGGCGCCTGAAGCTTTCTTT
12	-	TRBV6-2/TRBV6-3	-	TRBJ2-7	CASSGQGNEQYF	TGTGCCAGCAGCGGGCAGGGCAACGAGCAGTACTTC
15	-	TRBV5-6	-	TRBJ1-5	CASSLGTSRREPQHF	TGTGCCAGCAGCTTGGGGACCTCGAGGCGGGAGCCCCAGCATTTT
14	-	TRBV5-1	-	TRBJ1-1	CASSFGGRRSEAFF	TGCGCCAGCAGCTTCGGGGGGCGAAGGTCTGAAGCTTTCTTT
13	-	TRBV10-3	-	TRBJ1-1	CATRDTMNTEAFF	TGTGCCACCAGGGACACTATGAACACTGAAGCTTTCTTT
15	TRBD2	TRBV13	few	TRBJ2-1	CASSLRGTSPPQQFF	TGTGCCAGCAGCTTAAGGGGGACTAGCCCCCCTCAGCAGTTCTTC
13	-	TRBV28	once	TRBJ1-1	CASRPDPNTEAFF	TGTGCCAGCAGACCGGATCCGAACACTGAAGCTTTCTTT
17	TRBD2	TRBV3-1/TRBV3-2	-	TRBJ2-1	CASSQGVAGGIYNEQFF	TGTGCCAGCAGCCAAGGGGTTGCGGGGGGCATCTACAATGAGCAGTTCTTC
16	TRBD1	TRBV5-1	-	TRBJ1-1	CASSPDRVGRAGASLF	TGCGCCAGCAGCCCAGACAGGGTGGGCCGAGCCGGTGCGTCTCTGTTT
13	-	TRBV4-1	-	TRBJ1-5	CASSQDLGQPQHF	TGCGCCAGCAGCCAAGATCTCGGTCAGCCCCAGCATTTT
15	TRBD1	TRBV27	-	TRBJ1-4	CASRPAGQGKEKLFF	TGTGCCAGCAGGCCGGCCGGACAGGGGAAAGAAAAACTGTTTTTT
15	TRBD2	TRBV4-1	-	TRBJ2-1	CASSQYLGGYNEQFF	TGCGCCAGCAGCCAATACTTGGGGGGGTACAATGAGCAGTTCTTC
12	-	TRBV28	once	TRBJ2-3	CASSLYSDTQYF	TGTGCCAGCAGTTTATATTCAGATACGCAGTATTTT
15	TRBD1	TRBV28	once	TRBJ1-3	CASSATQGVGNTIYF	TGTGCCAGCAGTGCAACACAGGGGGTTGGAAACACCATATATTTT
15	TRBD1	TRBV9	-	TRBJ2-3	CASSVDDRGPDTQYF	TGTGCCAGCAGCGTAGATGACAGGGGGCCAGATACGCAGTATTTT
13	-	TRBV7-2	-	TRBJ1-1	CASSQKGQGITFF	TGTGCCAGCAGCCAAAAAGGTCAGGGGATAACTTTCTTT
16	TRBD1	TRBV4-3	-	TRBJ2-3	CASSHWGQGVVNTQYF	TGCGCCAGCAGCCACTGGGGACAGGGGGTCGTAAATACGCAGTATTTT
16	TRBD2	TRBV7-3	-	TRBJ2-3	CASSIGTSGYTDTQYF	TGTGCCAGCAGCATCGGGACTAGCGGGTACACAGATACGCAGTATTTT
13	-	TRBV5-5	-	TRBJ1-6	CASSLHGGSPLHF	TGTGCCAGCAGCTTGCATGGGGGTTCACCCCTCCACTTT
12	-	TRBV2	-	TRBJ2-1	CASGRTAHEQFF	TGTGCCAGTGGTCGCACGGCCCATGAGCAGTTCTTC
14	-	TRBV7-9	-	TRBJ1-2	CASSIRPTNYGYTF	TGTGCCAGCAGCATCCGGCCGACGAACTATGGCTACACCTTC
15	-	TRBV5-1	-	TRBJ1-3	CASSLGAGVGNTIYF	TGCGCCAGCAGCTTAGGGGCAGGGGTTGGAAACACCATATATTTT
13	-	TRBV6-6	-	TRBJ2-1	CASSYNLYNEQFF	TGTGCCAGCAGCTACAACCTATACAATGAGCAGTTCTTC
12	-	TRBV29-1	-	TRBJ2-7	CSVGTDLWEQYF	TGCAGCGTTGGGACCGACCTGTGGGAGCAGTACTTC
14	-	TRBV6-2/TRBV6-3	few	TRBJ2-3	CASSNRGNTDTQYF	TGTGCCAGCAGTAATCGGGGAAACACAGATACGCAGTATTTT
13	-	TRBV7-2	-	TRBJ2-7	CASSLGTGGEQYF	TGTGCCAGCAGCTTAGGGACAGGAGGGGAGCAGTACTTC
15	-	TRBV7-8	-	TRBJ2-7	CASSSEGQRTYEQYF	TGTGCCAGCAGCTCGGAGGGACAGAGAACCTACGAGCAGTACTTC
12	-	TRBV19	-	TRBJ2-3	CASSELADTQYF	TGTGCCAGTAGTGAGTTGGCAGATACGCAGTATTTT
12	-	TRBV28	-	TRBJ2-3	CASSTDVDTQYF	TGTGCCAGCAGCACGGACGTAGATACGCAGTATTTT
16	-	TRBV19	-	TRBJ1-5	CASSEGHVRGNQPQHF	TGTGCCAGTAGCGAGGGACACGTCAGGGGCAATCAGCCCCAGCATTTT